This TCR beta chain was observed in a study of T-cell reconstitution after alpha-beta-depleted transplantation in children. The library targeted TCRbeta and was prepared with unique molecular identifiers. TCRdb recomputed calls from the PCR reads with MiXCR, one row per CDR3 protein. Of a few hundred thousand distinct CDR3 sequences listed, about 9.3% were seen once; the top ten hold less than 2.5%. CDR1 DFQATT and CDR2 SNEGSKA come from the germline V gene (reference sequence). Trimming took 3 bases from V and 1 from J; bases not matched to a gene: 3. This CDR3 contains 14 residues. The J gene is TRBJ1-1, the V gene TRBV20-1; TRBD1 aligns across 9 bases. The sample was PBMCs from the stem cell graft donor, taken from the stem cell graft. The sequence was obtained from a human donor who donated a stem cell graft to a child with acute lymphoblastic leukemia. CDR3 amino acids: CSARTGGRNTEAFF. In nucleotides, the CDR3 is TGCAGTGCTAGGACAGGGGGTAGGAACACTGAAGCTTTCTTT.